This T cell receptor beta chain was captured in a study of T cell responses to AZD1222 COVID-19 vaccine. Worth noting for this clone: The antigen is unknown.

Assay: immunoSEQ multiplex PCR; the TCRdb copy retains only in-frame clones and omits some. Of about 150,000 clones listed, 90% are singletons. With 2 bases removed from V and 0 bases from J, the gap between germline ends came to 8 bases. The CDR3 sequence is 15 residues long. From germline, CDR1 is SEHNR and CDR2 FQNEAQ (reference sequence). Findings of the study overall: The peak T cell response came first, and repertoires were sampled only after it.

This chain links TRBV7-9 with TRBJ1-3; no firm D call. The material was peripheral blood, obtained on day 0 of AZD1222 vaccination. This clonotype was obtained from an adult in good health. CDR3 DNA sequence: TGTGCCAGCAGCTTACTTCGGAGCTCTGGAAACACCATATATTTT. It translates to CASSLLRSSGNTIYF.